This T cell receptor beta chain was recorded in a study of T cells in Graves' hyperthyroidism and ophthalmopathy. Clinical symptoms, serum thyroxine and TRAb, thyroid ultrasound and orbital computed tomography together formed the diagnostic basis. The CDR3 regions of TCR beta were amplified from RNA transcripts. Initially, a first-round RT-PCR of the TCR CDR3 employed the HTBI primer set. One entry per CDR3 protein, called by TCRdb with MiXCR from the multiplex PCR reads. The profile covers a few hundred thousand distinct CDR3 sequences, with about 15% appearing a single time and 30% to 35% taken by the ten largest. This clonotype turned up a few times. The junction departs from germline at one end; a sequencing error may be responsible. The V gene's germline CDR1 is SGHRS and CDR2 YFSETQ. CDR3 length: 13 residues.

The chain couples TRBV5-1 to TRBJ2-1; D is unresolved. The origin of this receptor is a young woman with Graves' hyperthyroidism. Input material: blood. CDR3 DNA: TGCGCCAGCAGGTTGGATAACTACAATGAGCAGTTCTTC. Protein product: CASRLDNYNEQFF.